This record covers a single T cell receptor (beta chain). Antigen: not known. Sequenced by immunoSEQ multiplex PCR; TCRdb stores in-frame clones only, minus some. The table includes about 73,000 clones, 90% detected once. This sample was taken from a study of graft-versus-host responses after intestinal transplantation. Study as a whole: Following induction with anti-thymocyte globulin, all recipients were given tacrolimus and steroids for two to three years.

Study-wide findings and caveats: HvG clone declines early post-transplant were associated with peak circulating GvH levels.

V was pared by 4 bases and J by 0 bases, with 4 bases of the junction left unmatched. The CDR3 runs 15 residues. The germline V gene has CDR1 SGHRS and CDR2 YFSETQ. This receptor was obtained from a human donor who was the organ donor for an intestinal transplant. The rearrangement joins TRBV5-1 to TRBJ2-1; 7 bases are shared with TRBD1. This material consisted of unstimulated CD8+ T cells sorted from spleen or lymph node cells, taken before transplant. The chain's CDR3 is CASSEGQSSYNEQFF. CDR3 nucleotide sequence: TGCGCCAGCAGCGAGGGACAGAGCTCCTACAATGAGCAGTTCTTC.